The clone carrying this TCR beta chain was counted a single time. Germline V gene lookup returns CDR1 SGHTA and CDR2 FQGNSA. V was trimmed by 3 bases and J by 7 bases, leaving 16 bases between them. This CDR3 comprises 14 residues. The data were taken from a study of cytomegalovirus exposure and HLA in healthy donors. The PCR contained 60 Vbeta and 13 Jbeta primers. Produced via immunoSEQ multiplex PCR; TCRdb's table is partial and in-frame only. The sample lists some 150,000 clones, just under 90% seen once, with roughly 5% in the top ten. Source material: PBMCs. The chain couples TRBV7-2 to TRBJ2-7; D possibly corresponds to TRBD2 (6 bases). The receptor was derived from a woman aged 25 to 39 in good health and CMV-seronegative. CDR3 region: CASSLEGRPREQYF. For the CDR3, the DNA is TGTGCCAGCAGCTTGGAGGGCCGGCCTCGGGAGCAGTACTTC. Full variable domain (outside the CDR3, taken from reference TRBV7-2 and TRBJ2-7): GAGVSQSPSNKVTEKGKDVELRCDPISGHTALYWYRQSLGQGLEFLIYFQGNSAPDKSGLPSDRFSAERTGGSVSTLTIQRTQQEDSAVYLCASSLEGRPREQYFGPGTRLTVT.